These 28 T cell receptor beta chains share one sample of origin, sequenced in a study of CD8 T cells in Susac syndrome. An input of roughly 0.5 to 1 ug of RNA was subjected to reverse transcription using random hexamers. TCRdb reprocessed the immunoSEQ multiplex PCR reads via MiXCR and lists one record per CDR3 protein. The repertoire consists of 140,000 or so distinct CDR3 sequences, with roughly 96% occurring once and the leading ten covering about 0.11%. The sequencing sample was made of CD4+ T cells from PBMCs. The receptors were gathered from a human donor with multiple sclerosis.

This clonotype has just one count. CDR3 sequence reads: CASSTGGYYEQYF. The CDR3 DNA is TGTGCCAGCTCTACGGGGGGGTACTACGAGCAGTACTTC. This chain uses TRBV28 with TRBJ2-7, with 8 bases lining up with TRBD2. V shed 8 bases, J shed 3 bases, and the junction held 6 bases outside the gene matches. The CDR3 extends over 13 amino acids. Germline loops: CDR1 MDHEN, CDR2 SYDVKM.

V usage is TRBV3-1 and J usage is TRBJ2-1; D gene uncertain. V was trimmed by 4 bases and J by 12 bases, leaving 13 bases between them. The germline V gene has CDR1 LGHDT and CDR2 YNNKEL (reference sequence). The CDR3 loop spans 12 amino acids. The CDR3 sequence is CASSLPWVGQFF. DNA for the CDR3: TGTGCCAGCAGCCTTCCCTGGGTTGGGCAGTTCTTC.

The chain has TRBV18 and TRBJ2-5; 11 bases align to TRBD2. The CDR3 is made up of 15 amino acids. Germline loops: CDR1 KGHSH, CDR2 LQKENI. V gave up 3 bases and J gave up 1 base; unmatched junction bases: 1. CDR3 residues: CASSPGLAVQETQYF. The CDR3 region has the DNA TGTGCCAGCTCACCGGGACTAGCGGTCCAAGAGACCCAGTACTTC.

This chain joins TRBV5-4 and TRBJ2-5; TRBD1 is a possible D gene (5 bases). Per germline, CDR1 SGHNT and CDR2 YYREEE (reference sequence). Trimming removed 0 bases at V and 5 bases at J, with 11 bases between. This CDR3 is 14 amino acids long. The CDR3 nucleotides are TGTGCCAGCAGCTTGGTCGGCAGGGATGAGACCCAGTACTTC. Encoded protein: CASSLVGRDETQYF.

The chain employs TRBV12-3 or TRBV12-4 and TRBJ1-2, with 10 positions matching TRBD1. The CDR3 has 13 residues. With V trimmed by 6 bases and J by 5 bases, 3 bases remained unmatched. The CDR3 nucleotides read TGTGCCAGCAGGCGGGACAGGGGATATGGCTACACCTTC. Protein sequence: CASRRDRGYGYTF.

The V gene is TRBV12-3 or TRBV12-4, the J gene TRBJ2-5; 9 bases fit TRBD2. CDR3 size: 18 residues. V shed 5 bases and J 6 bases; nucleotides not matched to a gene: 19. The CDR3 spells CASSPFASGIPRTKTQYF. The CDR3 coding sequence is TGTGCCAGCAGTCCCTTCGCTAGCGGGATACCGAGAACGAAGACCCAGTACTTC.

The rearrangement links TRBV20-1 to TRBJ2-7, with D perhaps matching TRBD1 (6 bases). This CDR3 has 14 amino acids. Germline values: CDR1 DFQATT, CDR2 SNEGSKA (reference sequence). Trimming left V 5 bases short and J 2 bases short, with 16 bases between. The CDR3 nucleotides are TGCAGTGCTTCCCGTACAGGGTTGACCTACGAGCAGTACTTC. Protein product: CSASRTGLTYEQYF.

DNA of the CDR3: TGTGCCAGCAGCTTCCGGGACAGGGCATACTTC. Translation: CASSFRDRAYF. The rearrangement joins TRBV13 to TRBJ2-7; 9 bases match TRBD1. Germline assignment: CDR1 PRHDT and CDR2 FYEKMQ (reference sequence). V lost 3 bases to trimming and J lost 13 bases; unmatched junction nucleotides: 4. The CDR3 consists of 11 residues.

The rearrangement uses TRBV6-2 or TRBV6-3 and TRBJ2-1, with TRBD2 identical over 11 bases. The CDR3 has 14 residues. Germline V CDR1 and CDR2: MNHEY, SVGEGT. V shed 11 bases and J 7 bases; nucleotides not matched to a gene: 10. CDR3 DNA sequence: TGTGCCGGCGCCCTAGCGGGGGGCTTTAATGAGCAGTTCTTC. Translation: CAGALAGGFNEQFF.

V gene TRBV6-5 combines with J gene TRBJ2-1; no firm D call. Per germline, CDR1 MNHEY and CDR2 SVGAGI. With 2 bases removed from V and 0 bases from J, the gap between germline ends came to 8 bases. The CDR3 runs to 15 residues. The CDR3 spells CASSYEKSSYNEQFF. CDR3 DNA: TGTGCCAGCAGTTACGAGAAAAGCTCCTACAATGAGCAGTTCTTC.

This chain joins TRBV28 and TRBJ2-1; the match to TRBD1 covers 7 bases. V trimming: 6 bases; J trimming: 7 bases; junction bases outside the gene matches: 9. In germline, CDR1 is MDHEN, CDR2 SYDVKM. The CDR3 extends over 14 amino acids. CDR3: CASRFPTGSNEQFF. The CDR3 DNA reads as TGTGCCAGCAGATTCCCGACAGGGTCGAATGAGCAGTTCTTC.

The chain employs TRBV6-6 and TRBJ1-5, with 10 positions matching TRBD1. This CDR3 contains 15 residues. Germline trimming cut 2 bases from V and 4 bases from J; bases unmatched to any gene: 2. Germline values: CDR1 MNHNY, CDR2 SVGAGI (reference sequence). The CDR3 nucleotides read TGTGCCAGCAGTTACGGGGGACAGGGGAATCAGCCCCAGCATTTT. Encoded protein: CASSYGGQGNQPQHF.

The genes are TRBV6-5 and TRBJ2-2; D call uncertain. The V gene's germline CDR1 is MNHEY and CDR2 SVGAGI. V was pared by 6 bases and J by 6 bases, with 17 bases between. The CDR3 sequence is 15 residues long. CDR3 in DNA: TGTGCCAGCAGCTCTCGTACCCAGCTTGCCGGGGAGCTGTTTTTT. Translated, it gives CASSSRTQLAGELFF.

V gene TRBV30 combines with J gene TRBJ1-6; 7 bases map to TRBD1. From germline, CDR1 is GTSNPN and CDR2 SVGIG (reference sequence). After removal of 2 bases from V and 4 bases from J, the junction contained 11 bases not matched to a gene. The CDR3 totals 17 residues. CDR3 residues: CAWSPSSRGPYNSPLHF. The DNA of the CDR3 is TGTGCCTGGAGTCCTTCGTCTAGGGGGCCATATAATTCACCCCTCCACTTT.

This chain joins TRBV5-1 and TRBJ2-7; TRBD1 or TRBD2 may be the D gene (5 bases each). This CDR3 has 15 residues. Trimming left V 4 bases short and J 4 bases short, with 18 bases between. Germline CDR1 and CDR2: SGHRS and YFSETQ. CDR3 amino acids: CASSLRGQGPYEQYF. The CDR3 bases are TGCGCCAGCAGCCTCCGTGGGCAGGGACCTTACGAGCAGTACTTC.

The table lists this clonotype with a count of one. The CDR3 sequence: CASRSPGTGGSPLHF. The CDR3 DNA sequence: TGTGCCAGCAGGTCGCCCGGGACAGGGGGTTCACCCCTCCACTTT. The rearrangement links TRBV6-5 to TRBJ1-6, with 11 bases fitting TRBD1. The CDR3 spans 15 residues. Germline V gene lookup returns CDR1 MNHEY and CDR2 SVGAGI. The trim removed 6 bases at V and 9 bases at J, leaving 7 bases unmatched.

This chain uses TRBV5-1 with TRBJ2-1; D gene uncertain. Germline CDR1 reads SGHRS; CDR2 reads YFSETQ. Trimming cost V 0 bases and J 6 bases, with 7 bases left between them. CDR3 length equals 13 residues. Here the CDR3 reads CASSLGQSNEQFF. The CDR3 DNA is TGCGCCAGCAGCTTGGGCCAATCCAATGAGCAGTTCTTC. Based on the CDR3 plus reference TRBV5-1 and TRBJ2-1, the full variable domain is KAGVTQTPRYLIKTRGQQVTLSCSPISGHRSVSWYQQTPGQGLQFLFEYFSETQRNKGNFPGRFSGRQFSNSRSEMNVSTLELGDSALYLCASSLGQSNEQFFGPGTRLTVL.

V usage is TRBV29-1 and J usage is TRBJ1-4, with unresolved D. The germline V and J ends were trimmed by 4 bases and 6 bases, with 9 bases remaining between them. Germline CDR1 is SQVTM and CDR2 is ANQGSEA. The CDR3 loop spans 12 amino acids. The CDR3 here is CSVVWRDEKLFF. The CDR3 DNA reads TGCAGCGTTGTCTGGAGGGATGAAAAACTGTTTTTT.

As to this clonotype: At one boundary the junction diverges from the germline segment, which might be a read error. V gene TRBV20-1 combines with J gene TRBJ2-1; D unresolved. Germline V gene data show CDR1 as DFQATT and CDR2 as SNEGSKA (reference sequence). The CDR3 contains 15 residues. The CDR3 spells CSAPRLSPSYYEQFF. The CDR3, as DNA: TGCAGTGCGCCCCGTTTATCCCCCTCCTACTATGAGCAGTTCTTC.

This chain uses TRBV9 with TRBJ2-1; a weak D match, TRBD2 (5 bases). The CDR3 spans 13 residues. Trimming stripped 4 bases from V and 12 bases from J, with 17 bases between. Germline lookup yields CDR1 SGDLS and CDR2 YYNGEE. CDR3 residues: CASSPHLGRGQFF. In DNA, the CDR3 is TGTGCCAGCAGCCCGCATTTGGGCCGGGGGCAGTTCTTC.

The V call is TRBV5-1, the J call TRBJ2-1; D is unresolved. With 4 bases removed from V and 13 bases from J, the gap between germline ends came to 12 bases. CDR3 length: 11 residues. Germline values: CDR1 SGHRS, CDR2 YFSETQ. The CDR3 DNA is TGCGCCAGCAGCCTCACGACGGATCAGTTCTTC. Translating it yields CASSLTTDQFF.

V is TRBV20-1 and J is TRBJ1-4, with D perhaps matching TRBD1 (6 bases). Germline V gene lookup returns CDR1 DFQATT and CDR2 SNEGSKA (reference sequence). V lost 3 bases and J 6 bases, leaving 8 bases between the germline ends. There are 12 residues in the CDR3. The CDR3 DNA sequence: TGCAGTGCTAGCAAGGGGGATGAAAAACTGTTTTTT. This encodes CSASKGDEKLFF.

The chain uses TRBV7-8 and TRBJ1-3; possible D gene TRBD1, 6 bases. CDR1 is SGHVS, CDR2 FQNEAQ, per germline. V dropped 5 bases and J dropped 4 bases, with 15 bases sitting between them. This CDR3 has 15 residues. CDR3 region: CASSPYTGKGNTIYF. The CDR3 DNA sequence: TGTGCCAGCAGCCCTTACACAGGGAAAGGAAACACCATATATTTT.

The rearrangement links TRBV27 to TRBJ2-7; a weak D match, TRBD2 (5 bases). The CDR3 extends over 14 amino acids. V dropped 5 bases and J dropped 2 bases, with 13 bases sitting between them. CDR1 and CDR2 from the germline V gene are MNHEY and SMNVEV (reference sequence). DNA of the CDR3: TGTGCCAGCAGTCCCTCCGTCGGGGCCTACGAGCAGTACTTC. It specifies CASSPSVGAYEQYF.

The V call is TRBV2, the J call TRBJ2-7, with a possible D match to TRBD2 (6 bases). CDR3 size: 14 residues. Trimming took off 11 bases at V and 3 bases at J, with 20 bases between the two ends. CDR1 SNHLY and CDR2 FYNNEI come from the germline V gene. The DNA of the CDR3 is TGTGCCTCCAATTCGGGTGGAGGGCACTACGAGCAGTACTTC. Its protein product is CASNSGGGHYEQYF. Complete variable domain (other parts from reference TRBV2 and TRBJ2-7): EPEVTQTPSHQVTQMGQEVILRCVPISNHLYFYWYRQILGQKVEFLVSFYNNEISEKSEIFDDQFSVERPDGSNFTLKIRSTKLEDSAMYFCASNSGGGHYEQYFGPGTRLTVT.

This chain uses TRBV24-1 with TRBJ2-3, with D unresolved. Looked up from germline, CDR1 is KGHDR and CDR2 is SFDVKD. With 5 bases removed from V and 4 bases from J, the gap between germline ends came to 18 bases. This CDR3 comprises 16 residues. The CDR3 sequence is CATSGFGLPRPDTQYF. CDR3 coding DNA: TGTGCCACCAGTGGTTTTGGGCTTCCCCGCCCAGATACGCAGTATTTT.

CDR3 nucleotide sequence: TGTGCCAGCAGCCAAGGTTGGTCCTACGAGCAGTACTTC. It encodes CASSQGWSYEQYF. The chain uses TRBV3-1 and TRBJ2-7; no firm D call. Trimming cost V 1 base and J 1 base, with 5 bases left between them. The CDR3 extends over 13 amino acids. Germline CDR1 reads LGHDT; CDR2 reads YNNKEL (reference sequence).

The V and J genes are TRBV12-3 or TRBV12-4 and TRBJ1-5; D is possibly TRBD1 (5 bases). This CDR3 is built from 13 residues. V lost 6 bases and J lost 4, with 10 bases in between. The CDR3 region is CASRLGGNQPQHF. CDR3 bases: TGTGCCAGCAGACTTGGGGGTAATCAGCCCCAGCATTTT.